A selection of T cell receptor beta chains follows, all from one sample in a study of a mutant IDH1 vaccine in newly diagnosed glioma. Which antigens these TCRs recognize remains unknown. Assay used: immunoSEQ multiplex PCR; TCRdb lists only in-frame clones, some missing. Here the sample spans approximately 110,000 clones, 85% to 90% being singletons. The sequences come from PBMCs, collected from a glioma patient whose treatment included an IDH1 peptide vaccine. The source of these receptors is a woman between 50 and 59 years old with glioma. Each CDR3 is given without its conserved first and last residue. The order of the fields is J gene, V gene, CDR3 length, clone size, CDR3 protein. Not all rows give a size; the values are once, few, many and, for expanded clones, a class.

J: TRBJ2-2; V: TRBV6-1; length: 12; size: .; CDR3: ASTQFGGAGELF
J: TRBJ2-5; V: TRBV6-6; length: 13; size: .; CDR3: ASSYSTGTGETQY
J: TRBJ1-1; V: TRBV28; length: 10; size: .; CDR3: ASSFGGTEAF
J: TRBJ2-3; V: TRBV7-2; length: 14; size: .; CDR3: ASSKDRGLSTDTQY
J: TRBJ2-3; V: TRBV5-1; length: 12; size: .; CDR3: ASSPWARPDHQY
J: TRBJ2-5; V: TRBV10-3; length: 11; size: .; CDR3: ATRNESGSGQY
J: TRBJ2-5; V: TRBV11-3; length: 11; size: .; CDR3: ASSLDRWETQY
J: TRBJ2-3; V: TRBV6-5; length: 13; size: .; CDR3: ASSYGSTRTDTQY
J: TRBJ1-3; V: TRBV9; length: 12; size: .; CDR3: ASSGQGNGNTIY
J: TRBJ1-1; V: TRBV7-9; length: 12; size: .; CDR3: ASSLGRGNTEAF
J: TRBJ2-2; V: TRBV11-2; length: 15; size: .; CDR3: ASSLQVPLLYTGELF
J: TRBJ1-5; V: TRBV10-2; length: 12; size: .; CDR3: ASSEGSGNQPQH
J: TRBJ1-1; V: TRBV7-2; length: 11; size: .; CDR3: ASSLDRNTEAF
J: TRBJ1-1; V: TRBV11-3; length: 13; size: .; CDR3: ASSPAGPLNTEAF
J: TRBJ1-5; V: TRBV30; length: 12; size: .; CDR3: AWSLGQLNQPQH
J: TRBJ2-7; V: TRBV5-1; length: 13; size: once; CDR3: ASSPRTSGPYEQY
J: TRBJ1-2; V: TRBV7-2; length: 11; size: few; CDR3: ASSQGQNYGYT
J: TRBJ2-1; V: TRBV7-2; length: 12; size: .; CDR3: ASSFRLATHEQF
J: TRBJ2-7; V: TRBV4-2; length: 13; size: .; CDR3: ASSQGLAGGYEQY
J: TRBJ1-1; V: TRBV6-5; length: 10; size: .; CDR3: ASSYQRLEAF
J: TRBJ2-3; V: TRBV27; length: 10; size: few; CDR3: ASRRRADTQY
J: TRBJ1-3; V: TRBV5-5; length: 14; size: .; CDR3: ASSPTSQGAGNTIY
J: TRBJ1-5; V: TRBV29-1; length: 11; size: .; CDR3: SVSSQGNQPQH
J: TRBJ2-3; V: TRBV19; length: 13; size: few; CDR3: ASSIGGRSADTQY
J: TRBJ2-7; V: TRBV6-5; length: 13; size: .; CDR3: ASRSASGGSYEQY
J: TRBJ1-2; V: TRBV7-9; length: 14; size: once; CDR3: ASSPTLTDSYLGYT
J: TRBJ2-7; V: TRBV11-2; length: 13; size: .; CDR3: ASSQGLAGVVEQY
J: TRBJ2-3; V: TRBV7-9; length: 8; size: .; CDR3: ASSLSPEY
J: TRBJ2-7; V: TRBV5-1; length: 11; size: .; CDR3: ASSPDSPYEQY
J: TRBJ2-7; V: TRBV19; length: 12; size: .; CDR3: ASSRLAGAYEQY
J: TRBJ2-7; V: TRBV19; length: 14; size: .; CDR3: ASSTYFETGGGEQY
J: TRBJ2-5; V: TRBV9; length: 9; size: .; CDR3: ASSPGLGQY
J: TRBJ2-4; V: TRBV11-3; length: 14; size: .; CDR3: ASSLAPDGTKNIQY
J: TRBJ2-1; V: TRBV25-1; length: 10; size: .; CDR3: ASSAVGHEQF
J: TRBJ2-1; V: TRBV5-1; length: 12; size: .; CDR3: ASSLGSSLNEQF
J: TRBJ2-7; V: TRBV6-6; length: 12; size: .; CDR3: ASSTALTGYEQY
J: TRBJ2-7; V: TRBV23-1; length: 14; size: .; CDR3: ASSQSGTRGSYEQY
J: TRBJ2-7; V: TRBV9; length: 13; size: .; CDR3: ASSVGLAVTREQY
J: TRBJ1-1; V: TRBV30; length: 11; size: .; CDR3: AWSEGGGTEAF
J: TRBJ2-7; V: TRBV28; length: 12; size: once; CDR3: ASSLLLAAYEQY
J: TRBJ1-3; V: TRBV23-1; length: 13; size: .; CDR3: ASSRRDRPGNTIY
J: TRBJ1-5; V: TRBV5-4; length: 10; size: .; CDR3: ASSLEGREWH
J: TRBJ1-4; V: TRBV9; length: 13; size: .; CDR3: ASSAEGVANEKLF
J: TRBJ1-4; V: TRBV28; length: 15; size: .; CDR3: ASSLEQGPDPYEKLF
J: TRBJ2-7; V: TRBV10-2; length: 14; size: .; CDR3: ASSPTPSGSPYEQY
J: TRBJ2-2; V: TRBV7-2; length: 12; size: .; CDR3: ASSLGANTGELF
J: TRBJ1-1; V: TRBV7-9; length: 13; size: .; CDR3: ASSLGPGAYTEAF